These 9 T cell receptor beta chains were sequenced from one sample in a study of blood T cell repertoires in COVID-19. Sequencing was performed with immunoSEQ multiplex PCR; in TCRdb, only in-frame clones are kept and a portion is missing. The sample contains 150,000 to 200,000 clones, 65% to 85% of which appear only once. Sequenced material: peripheral blood. These receptors were taken from a woman between 70 and 85 years old who had recovered from COVID-19.

This sequence joins TRBV5-6 and TRBJ2-7; no clear D. Germline V CDR1 and CDR2: SGHDT, YYEEEE. This CDR3 spans 12 amino acids. With 1 base removed from V and 4 bases from J, the gap between germline ends came to 6 bases. The CDR3 region has the DNA TGTGCCAGCAGCTTGTCGCGGTACGAGCAGTACTTC. It yields the protein CASSLSRYEQYF.

The V call is TRBV3-1 (or the pseudogene TRBV3-2), the J call TRBJ2-1, with 8 nucleotides matching TRBD2. CDR3 size: 14 residues. The junction had 8 bases not matched to a gene; V was cut back by 4 bases and J by 9 bases. Germline V lookup: CDR1 LGHDT, CDR2 YNNKEL (reference sequence). CDR3 coding DNA: TGTGCCAGCAGCCTCCTCGGGAGGGCGGGTGAGCAGTTCTTC. It codes for CASSLLGRAGEQFF.

The chain is built from TRBV6-5 and TRBJ2-5; TRBD2 matches at 7 bases. CDR3 length: 14 residues. With V trimmed by 0 bases and J by 6 bases, 4 bases remained unmatched. Germline values: CDR1 MNHEY, CDR2 SVGAGI. The CDR3 DNA follows: TGTGCCAGCAGTTACTCAACTAGCGTACAGACCCAGTACTTC. It translates to CASSYSTSVQTQYF.

The genes are TRBV4-2 and TRBJ2-1; 12 bases line up with TRBD2. The CDR3 has 15 residues. Germline CDR1 reads LGHNA; CDR2 reads YNFKEQ. The V and J ends lost 2 bases and 9 bases, in that order; junction bases with no gene match: 5. The CDR3 reads CASSQLAGGPGEQFF. The CDR3 coding sequence is TGTGCCAGCAGCCAACTAGCGGGAGGGCCGGGTGAGCAGTTCTTC.

A note on this clone: At one of its ends the junction is not consistent with the germline gene, which may arise from a read error. The chain is built from TRBV7-7 and TRBJ1-4, with TRBD1 as a possible D gene (6 bases). CDR3 size: 13 residues. Germline-derived CDR1 and CDR2 are SSHAT and FNYEAQ (reference sequence). The DNA of the CDR3 is TGTGCTAGCAGCATGGGGGCTGGTGAAAAACTGTTTTTT. Amino acid sequence: CASSMGAGEKLFF.

The chain combines TRBV5-4 with TRBJ1-2, with TRBD1 matching over 9 bases. The CDR3 is made up of 15 amino acids. The ends lost 3 bases at V and 6 bases at J; junction bases unmatched: 9. Germline CDR1 and CDR2: SGHNT and YYREEE (reference sequence). Here the CDR3 reads CASSSGDREIHGYTF. The DNA of the CDR3 is TGTGCCAGCAGCTCAGGGGACAGGGAAATACATGGCTACACCTTC.

The rearrangement uses TRBV5-4 and TRBJ2-3; 7 bases map to TRBD1. V lost 4 bases, J lost 6 bases, and 8 bases stayed unmatched. The CDR3 sequence is 14 residues long. Per the germline V gene, CDR1 is SGHNT and CDR2 is YYREEE (reference sequence). The CDR3 is CASSTRGGPDTQYF. As DNA, the CDR3 is TGTGCCAGCAGCACGAGAGGGGGCCCCGATACGCAGTATTTT. The full variable domain, completed using reference TRBV5-4 and TRBJ2-3, is ETGVTQSPTHLIKTRGQQVTLRCSSQSGHNTVSWYQQALGQGPQFIFQYYREEENGRGNFPPRFSGLQFPNYSSELNVNALELDDSALYLCASSTRGGPDTQYFGPGTRLTVL.

The chain employs TRBV21-1 and TRBJ2-3; TRBD2, as called in the table, went unchecked against the DNA. TRBV21-1 is shown as a pseudogene. This CDR3 is built from 16 residues. CDR3 in DNA: TGTGCCACCAGCAGCCGGGAGCCGGCTTACACAGATACGCAGTATTTT. It specifies CATSSREPAYTDTQYF.

V and J are TRBV4-2 and TRBJ2-3; 7 nucleotides match TRBD1. The CDR3 loop spans 16 amino acids. Germline lookup yields CDR1 LGHNA and CDR2 YNFKEQ. J was trimmed by 0 bases and V by 3 bases; bases with no gene match: 6. The CDR3 sequence: CASSHGTAPSTDTQYF. For the CDR3, the DNA is TGTGCCAGCAGCCATGGGACAGCGCCTAGCACAGATACGCAGTATTTT.